The subject of this entry is one TCR beta chain. CDR3 length equals 16 residues. Trimming left V 0 bases short and J 10 bases short, with 21 bases between. Germline CDR1 reads LGHDT; CDR2 reads YNNKEL (reference sequence). The record originates from a study of blood T cells in healthy people across ages. A J-beta primer mix and a sample-barcoded 5' primer were used in a second PCR of roughly 6 to 11 cycles. A single record per CDR3 protein comes from TCRdb applying MiXCR to the 5' RACE reads. The sample lists more than 800,000 distinct CDR3 sequences; less than 50% were seen once. Isolated PBMCs totaled at least 7 million in each sample.

The sample was blood. The receptor was derived from a woman in her sixties in good health. The chain is built from TRBV3-1 and TRBJ2-5, with unresolved D. The CDR3 protein is CASSQDLYGKEFGQYF. The CDR3, as DNA: TGTGCCAGCAGCCAAGATCTGTACGGCAAGGAGTTCGGCCAGTACTTC.